A selection of T cell receptor beta chains follows, all from one sample in a study of blood T cell repertoires in COVID-19. The repertoire was sequenced with immunoSEQ multiplex PCR; TCRdb's copy has only in-frame clones and lacks some. The table includes more than 150,000 clones, about four fifths detected once. Input material: peripheral blood. These receptors were obtained from a woman aged 80 or over with COVID-19, enrolled during active disease. Each CDR3 is given with its conserved first and last residue. The order of the fields is CDR3 protein, CDR3 DNA, D gene, J gene, V gene, clone size. A D gene is named only where the DNA matches it firmly. The listing skips clone size in some rows; elsewhere it reads once, few, many or a size class.

CSVTVSGNEQFF	TGCAGCGTGACTGTTAGCGGCAATGAGCAGTTCTTC	-	TRBJ2-1	TRBV29-1	-
CASSPEPFGYEQYF	TGTGCCAGCAGTCCCGAACCCTTCGGCTACGAGCAGTACTTC	-	TRBJ2-7	TRBV27	-
CASSYFTGELFF	TGTGCCAGCAGCTACTTCACCGGGGAGCTGTTTTTT	-	TRBJ2-2	TRBV7-9	-
CASSQVGGAYGYTF	TGTGCCAGCAGCCAAGTCGGGGGGGCCTATGGCTACACCTTC	-	TRBJ1-2	TRBV3-1/TRBV3-2	once
CASSESNPGSGYTF	TGTGCCAGCAGTGAATCAAACCCGGGAAGTGGCTACACCTTC	-	TRBJ1-2	TRBV2	-
CASSRDRARGNTIYF	TGTGCCAGCAGCCGGGACAGGGCAAGAGGAAACACCATATATTTT	TRBD1	TRBJ1-3	TRBV3-1/TRBV3-2	-
CASSQEAHFEAFF	TGCGCCAGCAGCCAAGAAGCCCACTTTGAAGCTTTCTTT	-	TRBJ1-1	TRBV4-3	-
CASSPRGLAGTTDTQYF	TGCGCCAGCAGCCCCCGGGGACTAGCGGGGACCACAGATACGCAGTATTTT	TRBD2	TRBJ2-3	TRBV5-1	-
CASSISGGNTGELFF	TGCGCCAGCAGCATTAGCGGGGGTAACACCGGGGAGCTGTTTTTT	TRBD2	TRBJ2-2	TRBV5-1	-
CASSVSLGVGGYTF	TGTGCCAGCAGCGTATCCCTGGGCGTAGGTGGCTACACCTTC	-	TRBJ1-2	TRBV11-2	-
CASSRDRDETQYF	TGTGCCAGCAGCCGCGACAGGGATGAGACCCAGTACTTC	TRBD1	TRBJ2-5	TRBV11-2	-
CASSQDRETNPFF	TGCGCCAGCAGCCAAGATCGGGAGACTAATCCTTTCTTC	-	TRBJ2-1	TRBV4-1	-
CASSLLAGGMYNEQFF	TGTGCCAGCAGCTTACTAGCGGGGGGCATGTACAATGAGCAGTTCTTC	TRBD2	TRBJ2-1	TRBV7-2	-
CASKLSSGVETQYF	TGTGCCAGCAAACTAAGTAGCGGGGTAGAGACCCAGTACTTC	TRBD2	TRBJ2-5	TRBV2	-
CASNPQGGTEAFF	TGTGCCAGCAATCCTCAGGGGGGCACTGAAGCTTTCTTT	TRBD1	TRBJ1-1	TRBV2	-
CASSLNRGREQYF	TGTGCCAGCAGCTTAAACAGGGGGCGAGAGCAGTACTTC	TRBD1	TRBJ2-7	TRBV7-6	-
CASRLTGPGNTIYF	TGTGCCAGCAGACTAACAGGGCCAGGAAACACCATATATTTT	-	TRBJ1-3	TRBV28	-
CAISELGQALEQYF	TGTGCCATCAGTGAGTTGGGACAGGCTTTAGAGCAGTACTTC	TRBD1	TRBJ2-7	TRBV10-3	-
CASSIDLTSEETQYF	TGTGCCAGTAGTATAGATTTGACTAGCGAAGAGACCCAGTACTTC	TRBD2	TRBJ2-5	TRBV19	-
CASSLGGFWGSYEQYF	TGTGCCAGCAGTTTAGGAGGGTTTTGGGGCTCCTACGAGCAGTACTTC	-	TRBJ2-7	TRBV27	-
CASSLGGRTNEKLFF	TGTGCCAGCAGCTTAGGAGGGAGAACTAATGAAAAACTGTTTTTT	-	TRBJ1-4	TRBV7-2	few
CSASGAGTQYF	TGCAGTGCAAGCGGGGCGGGAACGCAGTATTTT	TRBD2	TRBJ2-3	TRBV20-1	-
CASSLGTSGGPGNEQFF	TGTGCCAGCTCCCTCGGGACTAGCGGGGGCCCGGGTAATGAGCAGTTCTTC	TRBD2	TRBJ2-1	TRBV18	-
CASSEGAPTWAGPNTEAFF	TGTGCCAGCAGTGAAGGGGCACCCACTTGGGCAGGGCCTAACACTGAAGCTTTCTTT	-	TRBJ1-1	TRBV6-1	-
CASSTIRDRGRDTQYF	TGTGCCAGCAGTACTATCCGGGACAGGGGGCGAGATACGCAGTATTTT	TRBD1	TRBJ2-3	TRBV28	once
CASSILIGSGYGYTF	TGTGCCAGTAGTATTCTCATAGGGAGCGGCTATGGCTACACCTTC	-	TRBJ1-2	TRBV19	-
CASKRDNTNYGYTF	TGTGCCAGCAAACGGGACAACACTAACTATGGCTACACCTTC	-	TRBJ1-2	TRBV7-2	-
CATSRVDSYEQYF	TGTGCCACCAGCAGAGTCGACAGCTACGAGCAGTACTTC	-	TRBJ2-7	TRBV15	-
CASSLQGNQPQHF	TGCGCCAGCAGCCTACAGGGGAATCAGCCCCAGCATTTT	TRBD1	TRBJ1-5	TRBV4-1	-
CSVEGALSTDTQYF	TGCAGCGTTGAAGGAGCTCTGAGCACAGATACGCAGTATTTT	-	TRBJ2-3	TRBV29-1	-
CATSDFAGGQGYNEQFF	TGTGCCACCAGTGATTTTGCGGGAGGGCAAGGATACAATGAGCAGTTCTTC	TRBD2	TRBJ2-1	TRBV24-1	many
CASSQDAQGEVPQHF	TGTGCCAGCAGCCAAGATGCCCAGGGGGAGGTGCCCCAGCATTTT	TRBD1	TRBJ1-5	TRBV4-2	-
CASSLATSYEQYF	TGTGCCAGCAGCTTAGCTACGTCCTACGAGCAGTACTTC	-	TRBJ2-7	TRBV11-2	-
CAWSETGVVQPQHF	TGTGCCTGGAGTGAAACAGGGGTTGTTCAGCCCCAGCATTTT	TRBD1	TRBJ1-5	TRBV30	-
CASSLSAGQQETQYF	TGTGCCAGCAGCTTATCGGCGGGACAGCAAGAGACCCAGTACTTC	-	TRBJ2-5	TRBV7-6	-